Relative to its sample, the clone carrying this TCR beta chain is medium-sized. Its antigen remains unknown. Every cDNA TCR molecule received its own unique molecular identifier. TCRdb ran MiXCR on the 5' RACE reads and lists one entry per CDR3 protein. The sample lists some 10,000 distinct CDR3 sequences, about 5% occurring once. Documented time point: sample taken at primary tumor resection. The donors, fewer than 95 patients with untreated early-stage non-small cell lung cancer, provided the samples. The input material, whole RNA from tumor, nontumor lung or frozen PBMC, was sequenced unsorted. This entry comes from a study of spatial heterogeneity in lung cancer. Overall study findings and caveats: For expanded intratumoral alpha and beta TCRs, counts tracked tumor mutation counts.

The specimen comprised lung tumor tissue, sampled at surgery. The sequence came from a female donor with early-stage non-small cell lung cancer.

CDR3 DNA sequence: TGTGCCATCAGTGGGGGGACTAGCGATGACAATGAGCAGTTCTTC. Translated: CAISGGTSDDNEQFF. V gene TRBV10-3 combines with J gene TRBJ2-1; 10 bases match TRBD2. CDR3 length: 15 residues. Germline loops: CDR1 ENHRY, CDR2 SYGVKD. Unmatched junction bases numbered 5, after V lost 4 bases and J lost 5 bases.